The rows below give T cell receptor beta chains drawn from one sample of a study of human T cells and chemical hapten exposure. From the RACE reads, TCRdb called clonotypes with MiXCR, one entry per CDR3 protein. The sample lists about 120,000 distinct CDR3 sequences, roughly 13% seen once, with roughly 0.92% in the top ten. The sequencing here drew on whole blood, taken in connection with sensitization to the hapten diphenylcyclopropenone (DPC). The receptors were sampled from a man between 18 and 29 years old with alopecia areata. Some clones in this sample may be carry-over from other donors' samples. Both conserved end residues are part of each CDR3. A D gene is named only where the DNA matches it firmly. Size is omitted from some rows. Given values are once, few, many or a class for expanded clones.

V	D	size	J	CDR3	DNA
TRBV5-1	TRBD2	.	TRBJ2-2	CASSPDPAGNTGELFF	TGCGCCAGCAGCCCAGATCCAGCGGGAAACACCGGGGAGCTGTTTTTT
TRBV11-3	TRBD2	few	TRBJ2-1	CASSLGTSGEDEQFF	TGTGCCAGCAGCCTCGGGACTAGCGGGGAGGATGAGCAGTTCTTC
TRBV28	.	few	TRBJ2-7	CASRPGRASYEQYF	TGTGCCAGCCGCCCGGGACGGGCCTCCTACGAGCAGTACTTC
TRBV6-5	TRBD1	many	TRBJ2-1	CASSRLGQGGWNEQFF	TGTGCCAGCAGTCGGTTGGGACAGGGTGGTTGGAATGAGCAGTTCTTC
TRBV7-9	.	.	TRBJ2-2	CASSLSAATGELFF	TGTGCCAGCAGCTTATCGGCAGCAACCGGGGAGCTGTTTTTT
TRBV6-1	.	many	TRBJ1-1	CASGPGPMNTEAFF	TGTGCCAGCGGGCCAGGGCCGATGAACACTGAAGCTTTCTTT
TRBV3-1	.	.	TRBJ1-5	CASSQGGGVSNQPQHF	TGTGCCAGCAGCCAAGGTGGGGGGGTTAGCAATCAGCCCCAGCATTTT
TRBV9	TRBD2	.	TRBJ2-7	CASSPSGSPYEQYF	TGTGCCAGCAGCCCGAGCGGGAGCCCCTACGAGCAGTACTTC
TRBV20-1	TRBD2	.	TRBJ2-5	CSARDLGLAGTF	TGCAGTGCTAGAGATTTAGGACTAGCGGGAACCTTC
TRBV28	.	few	TRBJ1-2	CASSWLTYGYTF	TGTGCCAGCAGTTGGTTAACCTATGGCTACACCTTC
TRBV14	.	.	TRBJ2-3	CASSQAGASIDTQYF	TGTGCCAGCAGCCAAGCAGGGGCGTCGATAGATACGCAGTATTTT
TRBV6-2/TRBV6-3	.	few	TRBJ1-6	CASSYSGTRTRPLHF	TGTGCCAGCAGTTACTCCGGGACACGAACGCGACCCCTCCACTTT
TRBV7-8	.	few	TRBJ2-2	CASRAGSLGTGELFF	TGTGCCAGCAGAGCCGGGTCCCTGGGAACCGGGGAGCTGTTTTTT
TRBV7-8	.	.	TRBJ1-1	CASSLGRADTEAFF	TGTGCCAGCAGCTTAGGCAGGGCGGACACTGAAGCTTTCTTT
TRBV11-2	TRBD2	few	TRBJ2-5	CASSLEGLEETQYF	TGTGCCAGCAGCTTAGAGGGACTAGAAGAGACCCAGTACTTC
TRBV6-2/TRBV6-3	.	many	TRBJ2-3	CASSRGEVTDTQYF	TGTGCCAGCAGTCGGGGCGAGGTCACAGATACGCAGTATTTT
TRBV9	.	few	TRBJ1-3	CASSVEAPSAGSSSGNTIYF	TGTGCCAGCAGCGTAGAGGCCCCATCGGCAGGGTCCTCCTCTGGAAACACCATATATTTT
TRBV12-3/TRBV12-4	.	.	TRBJ2-1	CASSLIARNEQFF	TGTGCCAGCAGTTTGATAGCTCGCAATGAGCAGTTCTTC
TRBV7-2	TRBD1	.	TRBJ2-5	CASSGGQGGQETQYF	TGTGCCAGCAGCGGAGGACAGGGGGGTCAAGAGACCCAGTACTTC
TRBV24-1	.	many	TRBJ2-3	CATSDRGGAGTDTQYF	TGTGCCACCAGTGATCGTGGGGGCGCGGGGACAGATACGCAGTATTTT
TRBV6-1	.	.	TRBJ2-7	CASSVYGNEQYF	TGTGCCAGCAGTGTTTACGGGAATGAGCAGTACTTC
TRBV4-1	TRBD2	.	TRBJ2-5	CASSPTREYQETQYF	TGCGCCAGCAGCCCCACGCGGGAGTACCAAGAGACCCAGTACTTC
TRBV4-3	TRBD2	few	TRBJ2-2	CASSQEGAGDYTGELFF	TGCGCCAGCAGCCAAGAGGGAGCGGGGGACTACACCGGGGAGCTGTTTTTT
TRBV10-3	.	few	TRBJ1-1	CAISVGGSATEAFF	TGTGCCATCAGTGTAGGGGGTAGTGCCACTGAAGCTTTCTTT
TRBV12-3/TRBV12-4	.	few	TRBJ2-7	CASSPQGEQYF	TGTGCCAGCAGTCCACAGGGCGAGCAGTACTTC
TRBV20-1	.	.	TRBJ2-7	CSARDSGGPYYEQYF	TGCAGTGCTAGAGACTCGGGGGGCCCCTACTACGAGCAGTACTTC
TRBV10-3	.	many	TRBJ1-1	CAITSTENTEAFF	TGTGCCATCACTTCGACAGAGAACACTGAAGCTTTCTTT
TRBV5-1	TRBD1	few	TRBJ2-3	CASSLAVTGPTDTQYF	TGCGCCAGCAGCTTGGCGGTGACAGGGCCGACAGATACGCAGTATTTT
TRBV20-1	TRBD1	many	TRBJ2-3	CSAIGTGVYTQYF	TGCAGTGCTATAGGGACAGGGGTATATACGCAGTATTTT
TRBV12-3/TRBV12-4	.	.	TRBJ2-1	CASSLNRAGNEQFF	TGTGCCAGCAGTTTAAACCGGGCGGGCAATGAGCAGTTCTTC
TRBV6-2/TRBV6-3	TRBD1	few	TRBJ2-3	CASSLGQGNTDTQYF	TGTGCCAGCAGTCTCGGACAGGGGAACACAGATACGCAGTATTTT
TRBV29-1	.	.	TRBJ2-7	CSVGSGRPREQYF	TGCAGCGTTGGATCGGGCAGGCCTCGCGAGCAGTACTTC
TRBV20-1	.	.	TRBJ1-1	CSAPDLGRMNTEAFF	TGCAGTGCTCCCGACCTAGGCAGAATGAACACTGAAGCTTTCTTT
TRBV9	.	.	TRBJ2-7	CASSKGSYEQYF	TGTGCCAGCAGCAAGGGGTCCTACGAGCAGTACTTC
TRBV4-3	.	few	TRBJ2-7	CASSQDGPTEQYF	TGCGCCAGCAGCCAAGATGGGCCGACCGAGCAGTACTTC
TRBV28	TRBD2	.	TRBJ2-1	CASSATSGGARYEQFF	TGTGCCAGCAGTGCGACTAGCGGGGGGGCTCGGTATGAGCAGTTCTTC
TRBV7-2	TRBD1	.	TRBJ2-2	CASSLPGTGGNTGELFF	TGTGCCAGCAGCTTACCCGGGACAGGGGGTAACACCGGGGAGCTGTTTTTT
TRBV7-9	.	once	TRBJ2-1	CASGPRRGYGNEQFF	TGTGCCAGCGGCCCACGCCGGGGCTATGGCAATGAGCAGTTCTTC
TRBV6-2/TRBV6-3	.	few	TRBJ2-7	CASSYSLTGAYEQYF	TGTGCCAGCAGTTACTCCCTCACTGGTGCCTACGAGCAGTACTTC
TRBV5-1	.	few	TRBJ2-1	CASSLPGAAYNEQFF	TGCGCCAGCAGCTTGCCAGGGGCAGCCTACAATGAGCAGTTCTTC